Below are 15 T cell receptor beta chains sequenced from a single sample in a study of shared clonotypes between healthy human individuals (dated by TCRdb to between 2020 and 2021). Library prep was done by the immunoSEQ multiplex PCR assay. TCRdb retrieved this table from immuneACCESS and kept in-frame rearrangements only. Not all clones are present; in checked studies, unresolved V genes account for under half, and no reason is known for the remainder. The sample yields some 2,100,000 clones; approximately 96% were counted once. Clones ranked in the top ten supply roughly 0.13% of the sample. The sequenced material came from naive CD4+ T cells sorted from blood. This specimen's cell subset or site label, per the study, means: CD45RA+ positively selected. The receptors derive from a young man in good health.

The table lists this clone with a count of one. This chain links TRBV10-3 with TRBJ2-2; 8 bases align to TRBD1. The CDR3 contains 16 residues. Germline assignment: CDR1 ENHRY and CDR2 SYGVKD. The V and J ends lost 6 bases and 1 base, in that order; junction bases with no gene match: 7. This chain's CDR3 is CAISLAGTGNTGELFF. The CDR3 region has the DNA TGTGCCATCAGCCTGGCCGGGACAGGGAACACCGGGGAGCTGTTTTTT.

This clone turned up a few times. This CDR3 is also generated by other DNA sequences in the sample. The chain carries TRBV9 and TRBJ1-5; D unclear. Germline CDR1 is SGDLS and CDR2 is YYNGEE. This CDR3 comprises 13 residues. Trimming took off 0 bases at V and 0 bases at J, with 1 base between the two ends. The CDR3 is CASSVGSNQPQHF. Here the CDR3 DNA reads TGTGCCAGCAGCGTAGGTAGCAATCAGCCCCAGCATTTT.

The genes are TRBV19 and TRBJ2-7, with D perhaps TRBD2 (6 bases). The CDR3 contains 14 residues. Trimming removed 3 bases from V and 3 bases from J, with 12 bases in between. Germline values: CDR1 LNHDA, CDR2 SQIVND (reference sequence). The CDR3 loop is CASSINPGDYEQYF. CDR3 nucleotide sequence: TGTGCCAGTAGTATCAATCCGGGGGACTACGAGCAGTACTTC. Based on the CDR3 plus reference TRBV19 and TRBJ2-7, the full variable domain is DGGITQSPKYLFRKEGQNVTLSCEQNLNHDAMYWYRQDPGQGLRLIYYSQIVNDFQKGDIAEGYSVSREKKESFPLTVTSAQKNPTAFYLCASSINPGDYEQYFGPGTRLTVT.

The V and J genes are TRBV27 and TRBJ1-4, with no clear D. The CDR3 extends over 14 amino acids. V was trimmed by 6 bases and J by 6 bases, leaving 14 bases between them. The germline CDR1 and CDR2 sequences are MNHEY and SMNVEV (reference sequence). CDR3 coding DNA: TGTGCCAGCAGGACCCTCGGTGGACATGAAAAACTGTTTTTT. Translated: CASRTLGGHEKLFF.

The gene calls are TRBV6-1 and TRBJ2-5; D not certain. V lost 1 base, J lost 7 bases, and 10 bases lay in between. This CDR3 has 13 amino acids. Germline values: CDR1 MNHNS, CDR2 SASEGT. The CDR3 loop reads CASSEVELVTQYF. The DNA for the CDR3 is TGTGCCAGCAGTGAAGTGGAATTGGTGACCCAGTACTTC.

This chain links TRBV6-1 with TRBJ2-3, with 9 bases identical to TRBD2. This CDR3 has 15 amino acids. The V gene end was trimmed by 6 bases and the J gene end by 6 bases; junction bases not matched to a gene: 10. Germline V gene lookup returns CDR1 MNHNS and CDR2 SASEGT. CDR3 sequence (DNA): TGTGCCAGCAGAGCAGAGGTAGCGGGGGCCGATACGCAGTATTTT. Protein sequence: CASRAEVAGADTQYF.

This clone was recorded once. The V call is TRBV5-1, the J call TRBJ1-1, with a possible D match to TRBD1 (5 bases). CDR3 length: 15 amino acids. Trimming took off 6 bases at V and 6 bases at J, with 21 bases between the two ends. Germline CDR1 reads SGHRS; CDR2 reads YFSETQ. For the CDR3, the DNA is TGCGCCAGCATGTTAGGGGCGGGACGGGGCGCTGAAGCTTTCTTT. This sequence encodes CASMLGAGRGAEAFF.

V and J are TRBV9 and TRBJ2-1; 10 nucleotides align to TRBD2. The CDR3 sequence is 19 residues long. The germline V gene has CDR1 SGDLS and CDR2 YYNGEE. V shed 0 bases, J shed 9 bases, and the junction held 18 bases outside the gene matches. The CDR3 coding sequence is TGTGCCAGCAGCGTAGCTACCCCCCTCAGCGGGAGGGCCTCACCTGAGCAGTTCTTC. Protein product: CASSVATPLSGRASPEQFF.

V is TRBV2 and J is TRBJ2-1; TRBD2 agrees at 7 bases. Germline lookup yields CDR1 SNHLY and CDR2 FYNNEI. This CDR3 is built from 18 residues. V trimming: 6 bases; J trimming: 7 bases; junction bases outside the gene matches: 21. The CDR3 bases are TGTGCCAGCAGCTTCTCGCGGGTTAGCGGAGGGAGGGAAAATGAGCAGTTCTTC. It specifies CASSFSRVSGGRENEQFF.

The chain links TRBV5-4 to TRBJ1-2; TRBD1 matches at 8 bases. The junction had 8 bases not matched to a gene; V was cut back by 0 bases and J by 4 bases. The CDR3 is 16 residues long. The germline gives CDR1 SGHNT, CDR2 YYREEE (reference sequence). The CDR3 loop is CASSLAKTGDLYGYTF. In DNA form, the CDR3 reads TGTGCCAGCAGCTTGGCCAAGACAGGGGATCTCTATGGCTACACCTTC. The full variable domain, rest sourced from reference TRBV5-4 and TRBJ1-2, is ETGVTQSPTHLIKTRGQQVTLRCSSQSGHNTVSWYQQALGQGPQFIFQYYREEENGRGNFPPRFSGLQFPNYSSELNVNALELDDSALYLCASSLAKTGDLYGYTFGSGTRLTVV.

The chain uses TRBV27 and TRBJ2-3; TRBD2 agrees at 8 bases. CDR3 size: 17 residues. Losses at the gene ends were 0 bases for V and 3 bases for J; bases not matched to a gene: 8. CDR1 is MNHEY and CDR2 is SMNVEV in the germline V gene (reference sequence). CDR3 loop: CASSLSRLALSTDTQYF. Here the CDR3 DNA reads TGTGCCAGCAGTTTATCGCGACTAGCGTTAAGTACAGATACGCAGTATTTT.

The genes are TRBV19 and TRBJ2-7, with D perhaps matching TRBD2 (5 bases). Germline-derived CDR1 and CDR2 are LNHDA and SQIVND (reference sequence). The CDR3 contains 15 residues. The V end lost 1 base, the J end lost 4 bases, and 14 bases lay between the germline ends. The CDR3 DNA is TGTGCCAGTAGTATAGGAAGGGAATGGACTTACGAGCAGTACTTC. Protein product: CASSIGREWTYEQYF.

The chain carries TRBV18 and TRBJ1-1, with D possibly TRBD1 on 5 matching bases. V was shortened by 2 bases and J by 0 bases, with 13 bases between the two germline ends. The CDR3 is 16 amino acids. Germline V gene data show CDR1 as KGHSH and CDR2 as LQKENI. The CDR3 spells CASSPWSQGLNTEAFF. The CDR3 DNA follows: TGTGCCAGCTCACCATGGTCGCAGGGACTGAACACTGAAGCTTTCTTT.

The chain employs TRBV7-9 and TRBJ1-1; D is perhaps TRBD1 (6 bases). V lost 3 bases and J lost 14, with 7 bases in between. The CDR3 sequence is 9 residues long. Germline V lookup: CDR1 SEHNR, CDR2 FQNEAQ (reference sequence). In DNA form, the CDR3 reads TGTGCCAGCAGCTTCAGGGGCTTCTTT. It yields the protein CASSFRGFF.

This clone came up once. This chain uses TRBV6-5 with TRBJ2-1; the D gene could be TRBD1 or TRBD2 (6 bases each). Germline V lookup: CDR1 MNHEY, CDR2 SVGAGI. The length of the CDR3 is 15 residues. Trimming cost V 4 bases and J 5 bases, with 15 bases left between them. The CDR3 DNA follows: TGTGCCAGCAGTTTCTCGGGGGCCCGAGACAATGAGCAGTTCTTC. Translation gives CASSFSGARDNEQFF.